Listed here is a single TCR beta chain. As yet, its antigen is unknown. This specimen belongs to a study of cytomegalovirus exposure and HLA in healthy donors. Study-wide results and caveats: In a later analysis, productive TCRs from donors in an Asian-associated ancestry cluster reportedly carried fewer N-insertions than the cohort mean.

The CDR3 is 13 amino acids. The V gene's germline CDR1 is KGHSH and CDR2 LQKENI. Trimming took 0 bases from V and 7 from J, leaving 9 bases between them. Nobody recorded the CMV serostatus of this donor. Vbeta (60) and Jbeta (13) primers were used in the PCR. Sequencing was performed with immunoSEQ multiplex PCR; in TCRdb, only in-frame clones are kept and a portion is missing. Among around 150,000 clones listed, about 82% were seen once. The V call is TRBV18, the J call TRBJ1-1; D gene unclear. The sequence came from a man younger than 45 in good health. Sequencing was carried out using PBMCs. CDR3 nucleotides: TGTGCCAGCTCACCACCCTCTACCTTTGAAGCTTTCTTT. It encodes CASSPPSTFEAFF.